A selection of T cell receptor beta chains follows, all from one sample in a study of radiation and T cells in renal cell carcinoma. Sequencing was performed with immunoSEQ multiplex PCR; in TCRdb, only in-frame clones are kept and a portion is missing. This table holds some 120,000 clones, about 88% found once. Sequenced material: blood, taken from a patient whose treatment included radiotherapy and nephrectomy. These TCRs come from a woman aged 70 to 79 with renal cell carcinoma. The CDR3 runs from the conserved cysteine through the conserved F or W. A D gene is named only where the DNA matches it firmly. Only part of the rows carry a size: once, few, many, or a class if the clone is expanded.

v_call	cdr3_length	clone_size	d_call	j_call	cdr3_nt	cdr3_aa
TRBV6-4	15	NA	TRBD2	TRBJ2-3	TGTGCCAGCAGTGACCGGTCGGGGGGGACAGATACGCAGTATTTT	CASSDRSGGTDTQYF
TRBV5-1	15	once	NA	TRBJ2-7	TGCGCCAGCAGTTCTACTACAACATCAACCTACGAGCAGTACTTC	CASSSTTTSTYEQYF
TRBV11-3	14	NA	NA	TRBJ1-5	TGTGCCAGCAGCTTGGGCAGGGGCGATCAGCCCCAGCATTTT	CASSLGRGDQPQHF
TRBV5-5	13	NA	NA	TRBJ2-2	TGTGCCCAACGCGTTACGAACACCGGGGAGCTGTTTTTT	CAQRVTNTGELFF
TRBV5-1	15	once	NA	TRBJ2-2	TGCGCCAGCAGCTTGGACAGCGTGAACACCGGGGAGCTGTTTTTT	CASSLDSVNTGELFF
TRBV7-6	17	NA	TRBD1	TRBJ2-3	TGTGCCAGCAGCTTAGTAGGGTTTGGGACAGGGGCAGATACGCAGTATTTT	CASSLVGFGTGADTQYF
TRBV4-2	16	NA	TRBD1	TRBJ1-5	TGTGCCAGCAGCCAGACGCCGGGACAGGTACGCCAGCCCCAGCATTTT	CASSQTPGQVRQPQHF
TRBV9	14	NA	NA	TRBJ2-5	TGTGCCAGCAGCGGGGGCCAGCCCTCTGAGACCCAGTACTTC	CASSGGQPSETQYF
TRBV10-1	13	NA	TRBD1	TRBJ2-7	TGCGCCAGCAGCCGGACAGGCCACTACGAGCAGTACTTC	CASSRTGHYEQYF
TRBV6-1	18	NA	TRBD1	TRBJ1-4	TGTGCCAGCAGTGCCGGCCCGGGACAGGTTGCAACTAATGAAAAACTGTTTTTT	CASSAGPGQVATNEKLFF
TRBV6-5	16	NA	NA	TRBJ2-7	TGTGCCAGCAGTTACTCCCGGGCCCGAAGCTCCTACGAGCAGTACTTC	CASSYSRARSSYEQYF
TRBV5-4	13	NA	NA	TRBJ2-5	TGTGCCAGCAGCCGAAAGGAGCAAGAGACCCAGTACTTC	CASSRKEQETQYF
TRBV18	13	NA	NA	TRBJ2-5	TGTGCCAGCTCACCCCCGGCCCGAGGGACCCAGTACTTC	CASSPPARGTQYF
TRBV11-3	15	NA	TRBD2	TRBJ2-5	TGTGCCAGCAGCCAAACTAGCGGGGGGCGTGAGACCCAGTACTTC	CASSQTSGGRETQYF
TRBV29-1	14	NA	NA	TRBJ2-3	TGCAGCGTTGAAGATCCGCAGGGCTTAGATACGCAGTATTTT	CSVEDPQGLDTQYF
TRBV4-2	16	NA	NA	TRBJ2-7	TGTGCCAGCAGCCAAGTAATGGCAGCCGTACGTTCCGAGCAGTACTTC	CASSQVMAAVRSEQYF
TRBV5-5	11	once	NA	TRBJ2-5	TGTGCCAGCAGCGCAGAGCAGACCCAGTACTTC	CASSAEQTQYF
TRBV2	15	NA	TRBD2	TRBJ2-1	TGTGCCAGCAGTGAAGAACTAGCGGGTCACGGGGAGCAGTTCTTC	CASSEELAGHGEQFF
TRBV7-9	15	NA	TRBD1	TRBJ2-3	TGTGCCAGCAGCTCCGACAGGGAGCGCACAGATACGCAGTATTTT	CASSSDRERTDTQYF
TRBV5-4	14	NA	NA	TRBJ1-1	TGTGCCAGCAGCGGAGGGGGTCTGAACACTGAAGCTTTCTTT	CASSGGGLNTEAFF